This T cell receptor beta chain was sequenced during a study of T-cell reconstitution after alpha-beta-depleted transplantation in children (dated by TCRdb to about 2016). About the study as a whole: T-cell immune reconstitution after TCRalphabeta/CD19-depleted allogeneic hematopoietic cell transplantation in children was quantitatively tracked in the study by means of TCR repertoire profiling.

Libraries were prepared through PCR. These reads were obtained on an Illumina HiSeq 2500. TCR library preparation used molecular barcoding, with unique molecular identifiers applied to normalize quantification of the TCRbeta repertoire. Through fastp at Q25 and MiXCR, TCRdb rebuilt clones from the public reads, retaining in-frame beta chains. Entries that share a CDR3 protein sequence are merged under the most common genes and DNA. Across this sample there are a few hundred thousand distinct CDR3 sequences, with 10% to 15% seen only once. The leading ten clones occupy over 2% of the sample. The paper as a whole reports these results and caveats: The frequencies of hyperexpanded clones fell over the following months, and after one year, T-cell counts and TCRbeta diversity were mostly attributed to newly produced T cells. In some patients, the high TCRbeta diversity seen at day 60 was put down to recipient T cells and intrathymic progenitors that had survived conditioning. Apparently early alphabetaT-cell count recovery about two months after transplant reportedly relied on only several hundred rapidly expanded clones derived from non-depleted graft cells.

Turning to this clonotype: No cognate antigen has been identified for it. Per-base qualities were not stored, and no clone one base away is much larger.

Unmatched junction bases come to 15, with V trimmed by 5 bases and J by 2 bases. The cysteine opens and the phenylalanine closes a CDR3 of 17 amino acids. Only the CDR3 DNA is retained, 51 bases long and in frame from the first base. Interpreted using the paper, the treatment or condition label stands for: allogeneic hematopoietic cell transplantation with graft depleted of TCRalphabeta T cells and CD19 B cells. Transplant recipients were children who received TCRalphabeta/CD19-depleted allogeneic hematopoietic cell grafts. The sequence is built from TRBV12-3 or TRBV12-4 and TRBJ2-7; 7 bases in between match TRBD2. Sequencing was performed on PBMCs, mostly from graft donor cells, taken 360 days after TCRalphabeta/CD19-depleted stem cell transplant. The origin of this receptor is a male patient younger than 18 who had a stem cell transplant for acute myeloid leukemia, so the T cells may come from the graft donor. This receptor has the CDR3 CASSPYLGGREPYEQYF. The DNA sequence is TGTGCCAGCAGTCCGTACCTTGGCGGGAGAGAACCCTACGAGCAGTACTTC.